The 20 T cell receptor beta chains below were found in one sample sequenced in a study of control samples from healthy donors and cancer patients. Clones were sequenced by immunoSEQ multiplex PCR, and TCRdb holds only the in-frame ones, with some missing. The sample lists 100,000 to 150,000 clones; approximately 92% were seen once. Sequenced material: blood. The receptors stem from a woman in her forties or fifties in good health.

This clone was counted between two and nine times. This chain uses TRBV11-2 with TRBJ1-2; D gene uncertain. With 4 bases removed from V and 1 base from J, the gap between germline ends came to 10 bases. Germline CDR1 and CDR2: SGHAT and FQNNGV. The length of the CDR3 is 14 residues. The CDR3 loop is CASSSYGSNYGYTF. The CDR3 region has the DNA TGTGCCAGCAGCTCGTACGGGAGTAACTATGGCTACACCTTC. Using reference TRBV11-2 and TRBJ1-2 for the parts outside the CDR3, the full variable domain is EAGVAQSPRYKIIEKRQSVAFWCNPISGHATLYWYQQILGQGPKLLIQFQNNGVVDDSQLPKDRFSAERLKGVDSTLKIQPAKLEDSAVYLCASSSYGSNYGYTFGSGTRLTVV.

The V and J genes are TRBV5-4 and TRBJ2-2; no clear D gene. Trimming left V 3 bases short and J 7 bases short, with 10 bases between. Per the germline V gene, CDR1 is SGHNT and CDR2 is YYREEE (reference sequence). CDR3 length equals 13 residues. The CDR3 nucleotides read TGTGCCAGCAGCTCGACCGACGGCGGGGAGCTGTTTTTT. It specifies CASSSTDGGELFF.

The V call is TRBV18, the J call TRBJ2-1; TRBD2 matches at 7 bases. After removal of 3 bases from V and 9 bases from J, the junction contained 11 bases not matched to a gene. The CDR3 is 15 amino acids. The V gene's germline CDR1 is KGHSH and CDR2 LQKENI. The CDR3 spells CASSPVQGGSSEQFF. DNA for the CDR3: TGTGCCAGCTCACCGGTCCAGGGAGGGTCCAGTGAGCAGTTCTTC.

The rearrangement uses TRBV2 and TRBJ1-4; D not certain. CDR3 length equals 16 residues. The germline gives CDR1 SNHLY, CDR2 FYNNEI. The V and J ends lost 1 base and 0 bases respectively, with 9 bases between them. CDR3: CASSEVGTPTNEKLFF. The CDR3 region has the DNA TGTGCCAGCAGTGAAGTTGGTACTCCAACTAATGAAAAACTGTTTTTT.

The chain is built from TRBV19 and TRBJ2-2, with 10 positions matching TRBD2. Germline assignment: CDR1 LNHDA and CDR2 SQIVND (reference sequence). CDR3 size: 15 residues. V lost 6 bases to trimming and J lost 7 bases; unmatched junction nucleotides: 8. The CDR3 bases are TGTGCCAGTAGGGCAGCTAGCGGGAGTGGCGGGGAGCTGTTTTTT. It specifies CASRAASGSGGELFF.

The gene calls are TRBV21-1 and TRBJ2-3; TRBD1, the D gene given by the table, was not confirmed from the DNA. TRBV21-1 is designated a pseudogene. The CDR3 spans 17 residues. The CDR3 nucleotides read TGTGCCAGCAGCAAAGCGCTTTTGGACAGGGTAGCAGATACGCAGTATTTT. This gives the protein CASSKALLDRVADTQYF.

The rearrangement links TRBV27 to TRBJ1-4, with TRBD1 matching over 8 bases. The length of the CDR3 is 15 residues. Germline V gives CDR1 MNHEY, CDR2 SMNVEV (reference sequence). V shed 1 base and J 5 bases; nucleotides not matched to a gene: 3. The CDR3 DNA sequence: TGTGCCAGCAGTTTATACAGGGGGGGGAATGAAAAACTGTTTTTT. This encodes CASSLYRGGNEKLFF.

This sequence joins TRBV3-1 (or the pseudogene TRBV3-2) and TRBJ2-2; no clear D gene. The CDR3 is 14 residues long. V was trimmed by 0 bases and J by 2 bases, leaving 4 bases between them. The germline gives CDR1 LGHDT, CDR2 YNNKEL (reference sequence). The DNA of the CDR3 is TGTGCCAGCAGCCAAGAACTTAACACCGGGGAGCTGTTTTTT. Protein sequence: CASSQELNTGELFF.

The chain carries TRBV28 and TRBJ1-2; D unclear. The germline V gene encodes CDR1 MDHEN and CDR2 SYDVKM. V was clipped by 5 bases and J by 5 bases, with 12 bases between them. The CDR3 has 13 amino acids. CDR3 sequence reads: CASSLRTEYGYTF. For the CDR3, the DNA is TGTGCCAGCAGTCTACGGACGGAATATGGCTACACCTTC.

V usage is TRBV24-1 and J usage is TRBJ2-5, with 9 bases aligning to TRBD2. V dropped 2 bases and J dropped 4; count of bases not matched to a gene: 7. The germline V gene encodes CDR1 KGHDR and CDR2 SFDVKD. CDR3 length equals 16 residues. CDR3 DNA: TGTGCCACCAGTGATTATGCGACTAGCGGCAGAGAGACCCAGTACTTC. Its translation is CATSDYATSGRETQYF.

To note about this clone: Sequence at one end of the junction differs from germline and may be a read error. The chain carries TRBV7-7 and TRBJ2-5, with 8 bases identical to TRBD2. The CDR3 totals 16 residues. Germline assignment: CDR1 SSHAT and CDR2 FNYEAQ (reference sequence). DNA of the CDR3: TGTGCTAGCAGCCAAAAAATCTCGGGGGGGCAAGAGACCCAGTACTTC. Its translation is CASSQKISGGQETQYF. The full variable domain, with the rest looked up from reference TRBV7-7 and TRBJ2-5, is GAGVSQSPRYKVTKRGQDVTLRCDPISSHATLYWYQQALGQGPEFLTYFNYEAQPDKSGLPSDRFSAERPEGSISTLTIQRTEQRDSAMYRCASSQKISGGQETQYFGPGTRLLVL.

The genes are TRBV5-4 and TRBJ2-3; no clear D gene. The CDR3 spans 15 residues. With 4 bases removed from V and 3 bases from J, the gap between germline ends came to 15 bases. Germline CDR1 SGHNT, CDR2 YYREEE (reference sequence). The CDR3 loop is CASSRRGSATDTQYF. CDR3 in DNA: TGTGCCAGCAGCCGCCGTGGCTCGGCGACAGATACGCAGTATTTT. The full variable domain, completed using reference TRBV5-4 and TRBJ2-3, is ETGVTQSPTHLIKTRGQQVTLRCSSQSGHNTVSWYQQALGQGPQFIFQYYREEENGRGNFPPRFSGLQFPNYSSELNVNALELDDSALYLCASSRRGSATDTQYFGPGTRLTVL.

The chain joins TRBV2 to TRBJ1-4; D gene uncertain. The CDR3 has 11 amino acids. Germline V CDR1 and CDR2: SNHLY, FYNNEI. Trimming took off 7 bases at V and 8 bases at J, with 8 bases between the two ends. The CDR3 DNA reads as TGTGCCAGCACCGCGTCCGAAAAACTGTTTTTT. The encoded protein is CASTASEKLFF.

The chain employs TRBV7-6 and TRBJ2-1, with 8 bases fitting TRBD1. V lost 5 bases, J lost 3 bases, and 9 bases stayed unmatched. The CDR3 runs to 16 residues. Germline CDR1 SGHVS, CDR2 FNYEAQ. The CDR3 here is CASSTSTGAYYNEQFF. The CDR3 nucleotides are TGTGCCAGCAGCACGTCGACAGGGGCTTACTACAATGAGCAGTTCTTC.

The V call is TRBV19, the J call TRBJ1-5, with 7 nucleotides matching TRBD1. Trimming took 3 bases from V and 4 from J; bases not matched to a gene: 6. Germline assignment: CDR1 LNHDA and CDR2 SQIVND (reference sequence). CDR3 length equals 15 residues. Here the CDR3 DNA reads TGTGCCAGTAGTATCTTTCAGGGGGGGAATCAGCCCCAGCATTTT. This sequence encodes CASSIFQGGNQPQHF.

The genes are TRBV25-1 and TRBJ2-6, with a tentative D call TRBD1 (6 bases). The germline V gene encodes CDR1 MGHDK and CDR2 SYGVNS. V lost 4 bases, J lost 0 bases, and 13 bases lay in between. The CDR3 runs to 17 residues. CDR3 amino acids: CASSGQVVNSGANVLTF. The CDR3 coding sequence is TGTGCCAGCAGTGGACAGGTTGTAAACTCTGGGGCCAACGTCCTGACTTTC.

The genes are TRBV6-2 or TRBV6-3 and TRBJ2-7, with 13 bases matching TRBD2. The V gene's germline CDR1 is MNHEY and CDR2 SVGEGT. The CDR3 contains 21 residues. V shed 0 bases, J shed 1 base, and the junction held 15 bases outside the gene matches. CDR3 DNA sequence: TGTGCCAGCAGTTACTCCCGACTAGCGGGGGGCAGGGCTGCGGGGTCCTACGAGCAGTACTTC. The encoded protein is CASSYSRLAGGRAAGSYEQYF.

In the case of this clone: The sample holds other DNA sequences that translate to the same CDR3. The chain is built from TRBV11-2 and TRBJ2-6; TRBD1 or TRBD2 may be the D gene (6 bases each). Trimming shortened V by 5 bases and J by 0 bases, and 20 bases separated the two germline ends. The CDR3 has 19 amino acids. Looked up from germline, CDR1 is SGHAT and CDR2 is FQNNGV. The CDR3: CASSQLRRGPSSGANVLTF. The DNA of the CDR3 is TGTGCCAGCAGCCAATTGCGACGGGGGCCGAGCTCTGGGGCCAACGTCCTGACTTTC.

V is TRBV9 and J is TRBJ2-5, with D possibly TRBD2 on 6 matching bases. The CDR3 contains 16 residues. The germline V and J ends were trimmed by 1 base and 5 bases, with 18 bases remaining between them. The germline gives CDR1 SGDLS, CDR2 YYNGEE. CDR3 bases: TGTGCCAGCAGCGTATCCTCGGGGAGGTCTGTGGAGACCCAGTACTTC. Translation: CASSVSSGRSVETQYF. The variable domain in full, with the rest retrieved from reference TRBV9 and TRBJ2-5, is DSGVTQTPKHLITATGQRVTLRCSPRSGDLSVYWYQQSLDQGLQFLIQYYNGEERAKGNILERFSAQQFPDLHSELNLSSLELGDSALYFCASSVSSGRSVETQYFGPGTRLLVL.

V usage is TRBV30 and J usage is TRBJ2-1; D is uncertain. Deletions cut 8 bases from V and 2 bases from J, with 19 bases between. The CDR3 contains 15 residues. Germline V gene lookup returns CDR1 GTSNPN and CDR2 SVGIG (reference sequence). The chain's CDR3 is CAITQTRATYNEQFF. The CDR3 DNA reads as TGTGCCATAACACAGACAAGGGCTACCTACAATGAGCAGTTCTTC.